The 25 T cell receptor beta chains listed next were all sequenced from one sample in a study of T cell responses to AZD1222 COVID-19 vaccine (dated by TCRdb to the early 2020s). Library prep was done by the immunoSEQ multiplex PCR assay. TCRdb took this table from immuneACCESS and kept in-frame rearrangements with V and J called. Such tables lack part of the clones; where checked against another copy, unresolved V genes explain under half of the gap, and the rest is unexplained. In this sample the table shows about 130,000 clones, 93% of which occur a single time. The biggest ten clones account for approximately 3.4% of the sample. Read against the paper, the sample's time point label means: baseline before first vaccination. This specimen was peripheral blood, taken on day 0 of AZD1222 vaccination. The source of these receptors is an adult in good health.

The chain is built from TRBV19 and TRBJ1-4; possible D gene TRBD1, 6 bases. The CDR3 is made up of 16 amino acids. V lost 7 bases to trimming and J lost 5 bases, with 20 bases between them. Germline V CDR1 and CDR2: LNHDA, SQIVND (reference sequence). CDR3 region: CASNGWGTGTNEKLFF. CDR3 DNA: TGTGCCAGTAACGGCTGGGGAACAGGGACAAATGAAAAACTGTTTTTT.

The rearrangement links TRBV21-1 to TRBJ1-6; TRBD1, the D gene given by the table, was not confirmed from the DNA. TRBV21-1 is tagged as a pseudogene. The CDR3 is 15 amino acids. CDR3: CASSKYQGRNSPLHF. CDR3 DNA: TGTGCCAGCAGCAAATATCAGGGGCGGAATTCACCCCTCCACTTT.

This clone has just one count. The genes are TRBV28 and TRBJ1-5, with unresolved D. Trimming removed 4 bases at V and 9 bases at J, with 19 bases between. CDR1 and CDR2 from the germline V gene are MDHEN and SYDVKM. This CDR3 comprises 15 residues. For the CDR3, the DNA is TGTGCCAGCAGTTATAGGTCGGCAGGCCGCTGGCCCCAGCATTTT. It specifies CASSYRSAGRWPQHF.

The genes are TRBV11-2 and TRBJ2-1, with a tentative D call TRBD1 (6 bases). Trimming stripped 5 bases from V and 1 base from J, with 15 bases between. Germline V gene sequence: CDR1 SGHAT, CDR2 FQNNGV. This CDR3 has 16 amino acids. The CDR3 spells CASSPPLRGSYNEQFF. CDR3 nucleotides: TGTGCCAGCAGCCCCCCCCTCAGGGGTTCCTACAATGAGCAGTTCTTC.

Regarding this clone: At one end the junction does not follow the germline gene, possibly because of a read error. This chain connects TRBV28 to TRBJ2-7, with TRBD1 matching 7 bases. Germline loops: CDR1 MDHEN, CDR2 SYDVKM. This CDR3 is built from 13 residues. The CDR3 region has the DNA TGTGCCAGCAGTCCCGGGACAGTCTCACCCACGGACTTC. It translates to CASSPGTVSPTDF. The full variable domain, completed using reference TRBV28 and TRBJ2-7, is DVKVTQSSRYLVKRTGEKVFLECVQDMDHENMFWYRQDPGLGLRLIYFSYDVKMKEKGDIPEGYSVSREKKERFSLILESASTNQTSMYLCASSPGTVSPTDFGPGTRLTVT.

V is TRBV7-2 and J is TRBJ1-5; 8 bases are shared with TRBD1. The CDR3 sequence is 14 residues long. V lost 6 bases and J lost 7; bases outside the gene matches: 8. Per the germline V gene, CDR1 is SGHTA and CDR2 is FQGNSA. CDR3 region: CASSLGQGGQPQHF. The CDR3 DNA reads TGTGCCAGCAGTCTCGGACAGGGAGGCCAGCCCCAGCATTTT.

The CDR3 sequence: CASSTPASGEQFF. CDR3 bases: TGTGCCAGCAGTACACCAGCTAGCGGAGAGCAGTTCTTC. V and J are TRBV6-5 and TRBJ2-1; TRBD2 aligns across 7 bases. V trimming: 5 bases; J trimming: 10 bases; junction bases outside the gene matches: 8. Per the germline V gene, CDR1 is MNHEY and CDR2 is SVGAGI. CDR3 length: 13 amino acids.

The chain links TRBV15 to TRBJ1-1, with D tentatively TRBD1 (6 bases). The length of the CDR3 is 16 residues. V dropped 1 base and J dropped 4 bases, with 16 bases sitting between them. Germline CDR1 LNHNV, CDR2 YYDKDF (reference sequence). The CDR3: CATSRGGGYSGTEAFF. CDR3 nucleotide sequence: TGTGCCACCAGCAGAGGGGGGGGCTACTCTGGCACTGAAGCTTTCTTT.

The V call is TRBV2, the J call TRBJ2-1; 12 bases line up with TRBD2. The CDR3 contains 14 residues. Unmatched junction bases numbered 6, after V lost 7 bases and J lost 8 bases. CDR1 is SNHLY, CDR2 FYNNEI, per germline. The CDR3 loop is CASIETSGSYEQFF. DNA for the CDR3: TGTGCCAGCATCGAGACTAGCGGGAGCTATGAGCAGTTCTTC. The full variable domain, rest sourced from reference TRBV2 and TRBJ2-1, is EPEVTQTPSHQVTQMGQEVILRCVPISNHLYFYWYRQILGQKVEFLVSFYNNEISEKSEIFDDQFSVERPDGSNFTLKIRSTKLEDSAMYFCASIETSGSYEQFFGPGTRLTVL.

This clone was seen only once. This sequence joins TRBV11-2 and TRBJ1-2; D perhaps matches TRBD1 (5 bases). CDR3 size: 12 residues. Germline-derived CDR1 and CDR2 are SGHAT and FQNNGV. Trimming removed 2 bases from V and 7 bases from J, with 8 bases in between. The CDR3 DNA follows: TGTGCCAGCAGCTTAAATGGGGGTGGCTACACCTTC. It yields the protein CASSLNGGGYTF.

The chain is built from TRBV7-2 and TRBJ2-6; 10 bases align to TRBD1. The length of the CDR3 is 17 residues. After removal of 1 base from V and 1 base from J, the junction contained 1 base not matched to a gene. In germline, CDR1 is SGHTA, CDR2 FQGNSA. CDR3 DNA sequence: TGTGCCAGCAGCTTAGGGGGACAGGGGTCTGGGGCCAACGTCCTGACTTTC. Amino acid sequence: CASSLGGQGSGANVLTF.

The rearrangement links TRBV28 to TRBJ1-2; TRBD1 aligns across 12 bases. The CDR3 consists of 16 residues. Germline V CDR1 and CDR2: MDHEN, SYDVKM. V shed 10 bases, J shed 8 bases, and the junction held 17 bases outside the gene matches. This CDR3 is CATLLGTGGAQGGYTF. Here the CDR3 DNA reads TGTGCCACCCTCCTTGGGACAGGGGGCGCCCAAGGCGGCTACACCTTC.

The DNA for the CDR3 is TGTGCCAGCAGCGGTGGGGGGAACACTGAAGCTTTCTTT. It translates to CASSGGGNTEAFF. The gene calls are TRBV7-2 and TRBJ1-1; tentatively, D is TRBD1 (5 bases). Between the trimmed V and J ends, which lost 5 bases and 1 base, there was a span of 8 bases. This CDR3 spans 13 amino acids. In germline, CDR1 is SGHTA, CDR2 FQGNSA.

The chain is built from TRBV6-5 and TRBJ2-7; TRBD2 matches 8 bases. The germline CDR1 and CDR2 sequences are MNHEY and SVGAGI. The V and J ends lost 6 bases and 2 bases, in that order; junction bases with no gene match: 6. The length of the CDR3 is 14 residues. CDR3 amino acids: CASSTGTSTYEQYF. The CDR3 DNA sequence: TGTGCCAGCAGCACCGGGACTAGTACCTACGAGCAGTACTTC.

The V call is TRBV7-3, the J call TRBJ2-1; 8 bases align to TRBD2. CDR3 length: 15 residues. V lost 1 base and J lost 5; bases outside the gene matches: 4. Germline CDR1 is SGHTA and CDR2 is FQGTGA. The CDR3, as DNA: TGTGCCAGCAGCTTAAAAGCGGGAGTGGACAATGAGCAGTTCTTC. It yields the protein CASSLKAGVDNEQFF.

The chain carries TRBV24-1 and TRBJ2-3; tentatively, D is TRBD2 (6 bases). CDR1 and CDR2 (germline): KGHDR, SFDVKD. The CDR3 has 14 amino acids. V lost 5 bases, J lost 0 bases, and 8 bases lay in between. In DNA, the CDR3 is TGTGCCACCAGTGCGCGGGGTAGCACAGATACGCAGTATTTT. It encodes CATSARGSTDTQYF.

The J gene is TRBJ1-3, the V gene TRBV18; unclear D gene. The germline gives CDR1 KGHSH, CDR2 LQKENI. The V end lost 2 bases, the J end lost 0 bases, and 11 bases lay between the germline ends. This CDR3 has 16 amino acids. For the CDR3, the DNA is TGTGCCAGCTCACCAGCGGGGTATGACTCTGGAAACACCATATATTTT. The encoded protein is CASSPAGYDSGNTIYF. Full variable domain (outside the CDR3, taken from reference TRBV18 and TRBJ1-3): NAGVMQNPRHLVRRRGQEARLRCSPMKGHSHVYWYRQLPEEGLKFMVYLQKENIIDESGMPKERFSAEFPKEGPSILRIQQVVRGDSAAYFCASSPAGYDSGNTIYFGEGSWLTVV.

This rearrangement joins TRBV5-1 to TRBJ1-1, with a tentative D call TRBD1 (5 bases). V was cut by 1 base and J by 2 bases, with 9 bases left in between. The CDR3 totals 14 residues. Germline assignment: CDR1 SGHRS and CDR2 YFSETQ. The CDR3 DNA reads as TGCGCCAGCAGCTTGTTAGGACAAAACACTGAAGCTTTCTTT. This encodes CASSLLGQNTEAFF. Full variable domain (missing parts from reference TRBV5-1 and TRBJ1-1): KAGVTQTPRYLIKTRGQQVTLSCSPISGHRSVSWYQQTPGQGLQFLFEYFSETQRNKGNFPGRFSGRQFSNSRSEMNVSTLELGDSALYLCASSLLGQNTEAFFGQGTRLTVV.

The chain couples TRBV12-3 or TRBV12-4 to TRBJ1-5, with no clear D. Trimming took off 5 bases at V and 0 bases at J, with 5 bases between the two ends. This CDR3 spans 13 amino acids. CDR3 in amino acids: CASSVLSNQPQHF. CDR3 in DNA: TGTGCCAGCAGTGTCCTTAGCAATCAGCCCCAGCATTTT.

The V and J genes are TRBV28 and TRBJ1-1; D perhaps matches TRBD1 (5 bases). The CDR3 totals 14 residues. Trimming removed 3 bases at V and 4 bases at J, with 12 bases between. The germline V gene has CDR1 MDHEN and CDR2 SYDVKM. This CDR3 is CASSFKGWGTEAFF. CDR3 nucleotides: TGTGCCAGCAGTTTTAAGGGGTGGGGCACTGAAGCTTTCTTT.

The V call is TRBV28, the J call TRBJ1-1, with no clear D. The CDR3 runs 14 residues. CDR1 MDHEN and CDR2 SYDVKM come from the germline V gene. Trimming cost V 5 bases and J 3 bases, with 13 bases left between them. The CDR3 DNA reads TGTGCCAGCAGTCCATCAACAATTTACACTGAAGCTTTCTTT. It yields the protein CASSPSTIYTEAFF.

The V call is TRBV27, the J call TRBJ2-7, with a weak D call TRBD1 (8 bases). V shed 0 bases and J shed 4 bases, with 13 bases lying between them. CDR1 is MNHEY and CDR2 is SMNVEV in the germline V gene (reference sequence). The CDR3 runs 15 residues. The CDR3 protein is CASSLSRGREYEQYF. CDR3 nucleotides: TGTGCCAGCAGTTTATCCAGGGGGCGGGAGTACGAGCAGTACTTC.

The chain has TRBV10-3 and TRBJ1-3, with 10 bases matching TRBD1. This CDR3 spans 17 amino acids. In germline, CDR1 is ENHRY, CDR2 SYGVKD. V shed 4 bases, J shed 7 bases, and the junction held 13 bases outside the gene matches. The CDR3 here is CAISGPSDRGKTNTIYF. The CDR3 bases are TGTGCCATCAGTGGCCCCTCGGACAGGGGGAAGACGAACACCATATATTTT.

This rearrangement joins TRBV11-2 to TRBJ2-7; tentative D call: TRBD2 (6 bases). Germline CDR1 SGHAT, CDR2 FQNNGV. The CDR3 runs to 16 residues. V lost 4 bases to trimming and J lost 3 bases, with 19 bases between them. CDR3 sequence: CASSSPAGLGNYEQYF. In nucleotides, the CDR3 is TGTGCCAGCAGCTCGCCCGCGGGACTCGGCAACTACGAGCAGTACTTC.

DNA of the CDR3: TGTGCCACTCGACATACTACTAACTATGGCTACACCTTC. This translates into CATRHTTNYGYTF. The J gene is TRBJ1-2, the V gene TRBV6-5; D not resolved. V was clipped by 10 bases and J by 0 bases, with 12 bases between them. The germline CDR1 and CDR2 sequences are MNHEY and SVGAGI. The CDR3 totals 13 residues.